This T cell receptor beta chain was sequenced in a study of Ad26.COV2.S vaccination and SARS-CoV-2 variants. Study results and limitations: Those who received vaccine or placebo ended up with similar non-spike TCR breadth.

The table came from immunoSEQ multiplex PCR; TCRdb's copy has only in-frame clones and leaves some out. Seen here are about 350,000 clones, about 90% observed once, and the top ten hold 3.9%. CDR3 length equals 13 residues. Germline loops: CDR1 SGHDN, CDR2 FVKESK. The V and J ends lost 3 bases and 7 bases respectively, with 13 bases between them. On this clone: Its antigen remains unidentified.

V gene TRBV14 combines with J gene TRBJ2-7; D may be TRBD1 (5 bases). This receptor was identified in a human donor who had recovered from COVID-19. The sequenced sample was peripheral blood, obtained after recovery from COVID-19. CDR3 in amino acids: CASSHPGIGEQYF. The CDR3 DNA reads TGTGCCAGCAGCCACCCAGGGATTGGGGAGCAGTACTTC.